This entry concerns a single TCR beta chain. These data come from a study of blood T cells in healthy people across ages. Combining a sample-barcoded 5' primer with a J-beta primer mix, a second PCR ran for roughly 7 to 12 cycles. MiXCR, run by TCRdb on the 5' RACE reads, gives a single entry per CDR3 protein. The table records roughly 1,700,000 distinct CDR3 sequences, 28% of them present only once. The V gene end was trimmed by 2 bases and the J gene end by 4 bases; junction bases not matched to a gene: 14. CDR3 size: 19 residues. Germline CDR1 reads SGHVS; CDR2 reads FNYEAQ. The material sequenced was blood. This sequence originates from a woman aged 25 to 39 in good health. This chain links TRBV7-6 with TRBJ2-5; 12 bases fit TRBD1. The CDR3, as DNA: TGTGCCAGCAGCTTATTCCCGGGACAGGGGGCGTTTGGGCGAGAGACCCAGTACTTC. This sequence encodes CASSLFPGQGAFGRETQYF.